This record looks at one TCR beta chain sequence and its context. This specimen belongs to a study of T cell changes during pregnancy in multiple sclerosis. Produced via immunoSEQ multiplex PCR; TCRdb's table is partial and in-frame only. This table has 90,000 to 120,000 clones, 92% appearing once. The CDR3 covers 13 residues. The germline V gene has CDR1 LNHDA and CDR2 SQIVND (reference sequence). V dropped 8 bases and J dropped 7 bases, with 14 bases sitting between them. V usage is TRBV19 and J usage is TRBJ2-2, with D possibly TRBD1 on 6 matching bases. Sequencing used peripheral blood, obtained in the third trimester of pregnancy. This sequence was found in a female donor in good health, enrolled as a control in a pregnancy study. The CDR3 nucleotides read TGTGCCAGTGCCACAGGGTTTGACGGGGAGCTGTTTTTT. Its protein product is CASATGFDGELFF.